This T cell receptor beta chain came from a study of circulating and synovial CD4+ cells in juvenile arthritis. The CDR3 has 17 amino acids. From germline, CDR1 is MGHRA and CDR2 YSYEKL. Trimming stripped 0 bases from V and 2 bases from J, with 17 bases between. Produced via immunoSEQ multiplex PCR; TCRdb's table is partial and in-frame only. Of around 31,000 clones listed, 95% were seen once; the top ten hold under 0.2%. This TCR came from a human donor with juvenile idiopathic arthritis. The genes are TRBV4-1 and TRBJ2-7; D might be TRBD1 (7 bases). The specimen was CD4+ T cells from blood. CDR3 protein: CASSQEFRAGGTYEQYF. DNA of the CDR3: TGCGCCAGCAGCCAAGAATTTCGGGCAGGGGGGACCTACGAGCAGTACTTC.